This T cell receptor (beta chain) was profiled in a study of T-cell reconstitution after alpha-beta-depleted transplantation in children. The authors prepared the TCRbeta library with unique molecular identifiers. TCRdb re-derived calls from the PCR reads in MiXCR, one entry per CDR3 protein. The sample yields approximately 44,000 distinct CDR3 sequences, roughly 5% seen once. Findings and caveats of the study: Reportedly, only several hundred clones from non-depleted graft cells drove alpha-beta T-cell counts at about two months. Recipient T cells and thymic progenitors that survived were the source of the high TCRbeta diversity seen at day 60 in some patients. T-cell counts and diversity were attributed mostly to newly produced T cells one year after transplant.

After removal of 2 bases from V and 2 bases from J, the junction contained 3 bases not matched to a gene. This CDR3 comprises 16 residues. Many counts were recorded for this clonotype. As yet, its antigen is unknown. This sample comprised PBMCs, mostly from graft donor cells, obtained 60 days after TCRalphabeta/CD19-depleted stem cell transplant. This chain uses TRBV12-3 or TRBV12-4 with TRBJ2-6; the match to TRBD2 covers 7 bases. The clonotype was recovered from a female patient aged 2 to 10 who had a stem cell transplant for aplastic anemia, so the T cells may come from the graft donor. CDR3 in DNA: TGTGCCAGCAGTTTAAGGGGAGGGGCTGGGGCCAACGTCCTGACTTTC. It yields the protein CASSLRGGAGANVLTF.